The T cell receptor (beta chain) described here comes from a study of vaccination effects on CD4 cells after COVID-19. Profiling relied on immunoSEQ multiplex PCR, and the TCRdb table lists in-frame clones only, not all of them. The table lists around 60,000 clones, roughly three quarters of them singletons. Whole-study findings and limits: Clones from infection and from vaccination both contracted markedly late after vaccination.

Concerning this clone itself: Antigen specificity is unknown.

Within the ViraFEST assay, antigen-specific CD4+ T cells underwent expansion with viral peptide pools prior to sequencing. Following a roughly 9-day culture, CD4+ T cells were purified. The vaccine recipients had no prior SARS-CoV-2 infection, with negative nucleocapsid antibodies. Supplemented with 8.5 to 10 IU/ml IL-2 and 10 ug/ml peptides, 2 million to 2.5 million PBMC per well were kept in culture. In the cultures, half the medium was exchanged for IL-2 medium on days 3 and 7. Sequenced here: CD4+ T cells from PBMCs cultured with HCoV-NL63 spike peptides, sampled before COVID-19 vaccination. This clonotype originated in a human donor who received a COVID-19 vaccine.

For the CDR3, the DNA is TGCGCCAGCAGCCACCTCCCCACAGGGGGGAACACTGAAGCTTTCTTT. It specifies CASSHLPTGGNTEAFF. This chain links TRBV4-1 with TRBJ1-1; 8 bases line up with TRBD1. V was clipped by 3 bases and J by 1 base; unmatched bases: 7. Germline lookup yields CDR1 MGHRA and CDR2 YSYEKL. This CDR3 comprises 16 residues.